A single sample gave rise to the 6 T cell receptor beta chains below, sequenced in a study of T cell responses to AZD1222 COVID-19 vaccine. TCRdb's copy holds only in-frame clones and misses some; the assay was immunoSEQ multiplex PCR. The sample has 75,000 to 100,000 clones, approximately 90% seen once. This specimen consisted of peripheral blood, obtained on day 0 of AZD1222 vaccination. The source is an adult in good health.

V gene TRBV5-5 combines with J gene TRBJ2-2, with D possibly matching TRBD1 (6 bases). Germline lookup yields CDR1 SGHKS and CDR2 YYEKEE (reference sequence). Trimming pared 0 bases from V and 6 bases from J, leaving 12 bases between. This CDR3 region has 15 residues. The CDR3 nucleotides are TGTGCCAGCAGCTTGGTGGCAGGGGTGGCCGGGGAGCTGTTTTTT. Its translation: CASSLVAGVAGELFF.

This rearrangement joins TRBV30 to TRBJ2-7, with 9 nucleotides matching TRBD1. Germline V gene data show CDR1 as GTSNPN and CDR2 as SVGIG (reference sequence). V shed 4 bases and J 4 bases; nucleotides not matched to a gene: 11. The CDR3 has 15 residues. Here the CDR3 DNA reads TGTGCCTGGAACACCCCCACAGGGGGCAGGTACGAGCAGTACTTC. Protein product: CAWNTPTGGRYEQYF.

The chain links TRBV19 to TRBJ2-7, with D perhaps TRBD2 (5 bases). V gave up 4 bases and J gave up 6 bases, with 16 bases separating them. The CDR3 contains 14 residues. Germline CDR1 and CDR2: LNHDA and SQIVND (reference sequence). The CDR3 bases are TGTGCCAGTAGTACGTCGGCTAGCCCGTCCGAGCAGTACTTC. Protein sequence: CASSTSASPSEQYF.

V gene TRBV3-1 (or the pseudogene TRBV3-2) combines with J gene TRBJ2-2, with TRBD2 matching over 9 bases. J gave up 5 bases and V 4 bases, and 5 bases lay outside the gene matches. Germline values: CDR1 LGHDT, CDR2 YNNKEL (reference sequence). CDR3 size: 15 residues. CDR3 loop: CASSLGTSLTGELFF. In nucleotides, the CDR3 is TGTGCCAGCAGCCTAGGGACTAGCTTGACCGGGGAGCTGTTTTTT.

The chain links TRBV6-5 to TRBJ2-1, with 11 bases identical to TRBD2. Per germline, CDR1 MNHEY and CDR2 SVGAGI. The CDR3 is 14 residues long. The ends lost 5 bases at V and 4 bases at J; junction bases unmatched: 1. The CDR3 loop is CASSRLAGYNEQFF. The CDR3 DNA is TGTGCCAGCAGTCGACTAGCGGGGTACAATGAGCAGTTCTTC.

The chain joins TRBV6-2 or TRBV6-3 to TRBJ2-7, with D unclear. Germline loops: CDR1 MNHEY, CDR2 SVGEGT. Trimming stripped 4 bases from V and 4 bases from J, with 20 bases between. The CDR3 length is 16 residues. The CDR3 here is CASSSLPPKNQYEQYF. The DNA of the CDR3 is TGTGCCAGCAGTTCCCTCCCACCTAAAAATCAATACGAGCAGTACTTC.